This TCR beta chain was recorded in a study of regulatory T cells in long-lasting Graves disease. General study points: Preferential use of TRBV28, TRBJ1-2 and TRBJ2-5 was seen in persistent disease. Sharing of public clonotypes was greater in persistent patients (roughly 2,900) than in new patients (approximately 940). Persistent Graves' cases showed lower TCR diversity than newly diagnosed cases.

Construction of TCR beta libraries relied on iRepertoire HTBI primers and on Arm-PCR targeting CDR3 regions. Per the original methods: Across samples, around 60 TRBV and roughly 13 TRBJ segments were found. Via MiXCR, TCRdb re-called the multiplex PCR reads, giving one row per CDR3 protein. None of the V and J calls come from the authors' own analysis; TCRdb made them. The table has about 660,000 distinct CDR3 sequences, approximately 29% seen once. V gave up 2 bases and J gave up 1 base, with 9 bases separating them. Germline CDR1 reads MNHEY; CDR2 reads SVGAGI. This CDR3 has 15 residues. This clonotype appeared a few times. Its antigen is unidentified. Time point described: persistent/refractory GD, antithyroid drugs over 5 years with positive TRAb. Scientists built the TCR library using RNA that was extracted from PBMCs.

The source was peripheral blood mononuclear cells (PBMCs), collected when the disease was refractory, from a patient treated with antithyroid drugs. The sequence was obtained from a female donor with Graves disease. The rearrangement joins TRBV6-5 to TRBJ1-5; D remains ambiguous. The CDR3 nucleotides are TGTGCCAGCAGTTACGCTGGGCAGAGCAATCAGCCCCAGCATTTT. This sequence encodes CASSYAGQSNQPQHF.